The next 23 T cell receptor beta chains were all read from a single sample in a study of tumor-infiltrating lymphocytes in primary liver carcinoma listed by TCRdb under 2017. Sequencing used an Illumina HiSeq 2500. TCRbeta-specific cDNA was reverse-transcribed from 500 ng total RNA using a constant-region primer and ProtoScript II reverse transcriptase. Construction of the TCRbeta libraries relied on three nested rounds of multiplex PCR, following a slightly modified ARM-PCR procedure. Each of the first two PCR rounds ran for around 10 cycles using multiplex TRBV1-TRBV30 forward primers together with a Cbeta reverse primer. TCRdb redid the processing of the public reads, applying fastp at Q25 and MiXCR, and retained in-frame beta chains. All rows with the same CDR3 protein become a single entry with the most common DNA and genes. Across this sample there are about 54,000 distinct CDR3 sequences, with roughly 77% seen only once. Clones ranked in the top ten supply around 23% of the sample.

Total RNA and DNA were co-extracted from roughly 20-30 mg of bulk tissue with the AllPrep DNA/RNA mini kit, without cell sorting. Source material: liver tumor tissue from sampling region 2. This specimen's cell subset or site label, per the study, means: tumor region T2, inferior pole. These receptors came from a man aged 40-49 years with primary liver carcinoma and hepatitis B virus infection.

In this sample, this clonotype turned up once. No conserved phenylalanine or tryptophan ends this CDR3, so it is likely a read error. The chain couples TRBV11-2 to TRBJ2-7; D perhaps matches TRBD2 (6 bases). Looked up from germline, CDR1 is SGHAT and CDR2 is FQNNGV. The CDR3 runs 13 residues. This chain's CDR3 is CASSISELASQYL. The DNA for the CDR3 is TGCGCCAGCAGCATAAGTGAGCTAGCGTCGCAGTACTTA.

A word on this clonotype: A read error may produce the germline difference seen at one junction end. The gene calls are TRBV12-3 or TRBV12-4 and TRBJ2-2; 8 nucleotides align to TRBD2. The CDR3 sequence is 14 residues long. The CDR3, as DNA: TGTGCCAGCAATAAGCGGGAGTTCGGCGGGGAGCTGCTTTTT. This sequence encodes CASNKREFGGELLF.

As for this clonotype: A clone one base away is much larger, so this may be a read error. The chain uses TRBV24-1 and TRBJ2-5; 9 bases agree with TRBD1. Trimming at V came to 10 bases and at J to 3 bases, leaving 8 bases not matched to a gene. This CDR3 comprises 14 residues. Looked up from germline, CDR1 is KGHDR and CDR2 is SFDVKD. The CDR3 sequence is CATNPRTGEETQYF. In nucleotides, the CDR3 is TGTGCCACAAACCCCCGGACAGGGGAAGAGACCCAGTACTTC.

This chain joins TRBV5-4 and TRBJ2-1; a possible D gene is TRBD2 (5 bases). This CDR3 comprises 15 residues. Germline CDR1 is SGHNT and CDR2 is YYREEE (reference sequence). V lost 9 bases and J 0 bases, leaving 16 bases between the germline ends. This chain's CDR3 is CANSAGYSSYNEQFF. CDR3 bases: TGTGCCAATAGCGCCGGTTACAGCTCCTACAATGAGCAGTTCTTC. Variable domain in full (rest from reference TRBV5-4 and TRBJ2-1): ETGVTQSPTHLIKTRGQQVTLRCSSQSGHNTVSWYQQALGQGPQFIFQYYREEENGRGNFPPRFSGLQFPNYSSELNVNALELDDSALYLCANSAGYSSYNEQFFGPGTRLTVL.

A remark on this clonotype: A much larger clone is a single base away; this may be a read error. The CDR3 does not close with the conserved phenylalanine or tryptophan, likely indicating a read error. The chain recombines TRBV15 with TRBJ1-5, with D possibly being TRBD1 (5 bases). Germline values: CDR1 LNHNV, CDR2 YYDKDF (reference sequence). V dropped 5 bases and J dropped 4 bases, with 12 bases sitting between them. This CDR3 has 14 amino acids. CDR3 protein: CATSARQQNQPQHL. The CDR3 DNA reads as TGTGCCACCAGCGCCCGACAGCAGAATCAGCCCCAGCATCTT.

CDR3 sequence: CSNSSSTLRDSYGYTF. The DNA of the CDR3 is TGTTCCAACAGCTCATCAACGCTCCGGGACAGCTATGGCTACACCTTC. The rearrangement joins TRBV7-8 to TRBJ1-2; TRBD1 agrees at 7 bases. This CDR3 is 16 amino acids long. Germline lookup yields CDR1 SGHVS and CDR2 FQNEAQ.

In regard to this clonotype: A clone one base away is much larger, so this may be a read error. The V call is TRBV28, the J call TRBJ1-2; 10 positions agree with TRBD1. The CDR3 runs 18 residues. Losses at the gene ends were 6 bases for V and 5 bases for J; bases not matched to a gene: 18. Germline values: CDR1 MDHEN, CDR2 SYDVKM. The CDR3 DNA reads TGTGCCAGCAGCCGACGCAACATCGCGGGGACAGGGGATTATGGCTACACCTTC. Encoded protein: CASSRRNIAGTGDYGYTF.

Details on this clonotype: The junction does not match germline at one end; this may be a read error. The chain combines TRBV6-1 with TRBJ1-1; TRBD1 is a possible D gene (6 bases). The CDR3 spans 14 residues. Germline V gene lookup returns CDR1 MNHNS and CDR2 SASEGT. Here the CDR3 reads CASNDRTGAPDAIF. CDR3 nucleotide sequence: TGTGCCAGCAACGATAGGACGGGGGCCCCTGACGCTATCTTT.

As concerns this clonotype: The junction differs from germline at one of its ends, possibly a read error. The chain links TRBV6-5 to TRBJ2-2, with D possibly being TRBD2 (5 bases). The CDR3 covers 15 residues. Germline-derived CDR1 and CDR2 are MNHEY and SVGAGI. CDR3 bases: TGTGCCAGCAGTTACACAGTGGACGGCATCGGGGAGTTGTTTTTT. Translating it yields CASSYTVDGIGELFF.

V and J are TRBV5-4 and TRBJ2-1, with D tentatively TRBD2 (5 bases). The CDR3 consists of 15 residues. V shed 4 bases and J shed 5 bases, with 16 bases lying between them. The germline V gene has CDR1 SGHNT and CDR2 YYREEE (reference sequence). CDR3 residues: CASSDRLSWHNEQFF. CDR3 DNA sequence: TGTGCCAGCAGCGATCGACTATCGTGGCACAATGAGCAGTTCTTC.

Comments on this clonotype: A junction end diverges from the germline sequence, so it may reflect a read error. The chain has TRBV29-1 and TRBJ2-5; 7 bases fit TRBD2. There are 13 residues in the CDR3. Germline V CDR1 and CDR2: SQVTM, ANQGSEA. The CDR3 bases are TGCAACGTTGGTGGGAGGGCCACTGAGACCCAGCACTTC. Protein sequence: CNVGGRATETQHF.

The V and J genes are TRBV2 and TRBJ2-1; D is possibly TRBD1 or TRBD2 (5 bases each). This CDR3 has 15 residues. V was cut by 5 bases and J by 8 bases, with 19 bases left in between. Germline V CDR1 and CDR2: SNHLY, FYNNEI. The CDR3 protein is CASSTGTGFLHEQFF. Here the CDR3 DNA reads TGTGCCAGCAGTACCGGGACCGGGTTCCTCCATGAGCAGTTCTTC.

The sample holds one count of this clonotype. An end of the junction does not agree with germline; a read error may underlie this. The gene calls are TRBV12-3 or TRBV12-4 and TRBJ1-1, with TRBD1 identical over 7 bases. The CDR3 spans 15 residues. Here the CDR3 DNA reads TGTACCAGCAGGAAGGACAGGAGAATGAACACTGAAACTTTCTTT. Protein sequence: CTSRKDRRMNTETFF.

V usage is TRBV29-1 and J usage is TRBJ2-7; 11 nucleotides match TRBD1. The CDR3 sequence is 15 residues long. Germline trimming cut 1 base from V and 3 bases from J; bases unmatched to any gene: 5. The germline V gene encodes CDR1 SQVTM and CDR2 ANQGSEA. The CDR3 is CSVEVGDRGIYEQYF. CDR3 DNA sequence: TGCAGCGTTGAAGTTGGGGACAGGGGGATCTACGAGCAGTACTTC.

A note on this clonotype: One end of the junction varies from germline; a read error may be responsible. This chain links TRBV4-1 with TRBJ2-2; 9 positions match TRBD1. The CDR3 contains 15 residues. CDR1 and CDR2 (germline): MGHRA, YSYEKL. The DNA for the CDR3 is TGTGCCAGCAGTCGGGACAGGGATTTCACCGGGGAGCTATTTTTT. It is translated as CASSRDRDFTGELFF.

On this clonotype itself: Without the conserved terminal phenylalanine or tryptophan, this CDR3 likely stems from a read error. The gene calls are TRBV11-3 and TRBJ2-7; 8 bases are a match to TRBD1. The CDR3 is 13 amino acids. The germline CDR1 and CDR2 sequences are SGHNT and YENEEA. The CDR3 protein is CASSVDRAHEQYL. CDR3 nucleotides: TGTGCCAGCAGCGTGGACAGGGCCCACGAACAGTACCTC.

Note on this clonotype: At one boundary the junction diverges from the germline segment, which might be a read error. The chain uses TRBV11-1 and TRBJ2-1; 14 bases are shared with TRBD2. Germline V gene sequence: CDR1 SGHAT, CDR2 FQDESV (reference sequence). This CDR3 region has 17 residues. CDR3 bases: TGTACCAGCAACTTGGGACTAGCGGGAGAAGTTGACAATGAGCAGTTCTTC. Its protein product is CTSNLGLAGEVDNEQFF.

For this clonotype: Its ends do not fully match the called genes, so a read error is possible. This chain uses TRBV5-1 with TRBJ2-3; 12 bases line up with TRBD2. Per germline, CDR1 SGHRS and CDR2 YFSETQ. This CDR3 comprises 18 residues. For the CDR3, the DNA is TGCGCCAGCAGCTTGGAGGGACTAGCGGGCTTAAGCGCAGATACACAGTATTTT. Translation gives CASSLEGLAGLSADTQYF.

Concerning this clonotype itself: The conserved phenylalanine or tryptophan normally closing the CDR3 is absent here, so this likely arose from a read error. The chain couples TRBV5-4 to TRBJ2-5; D is possibly TRBD1 (6 bases). Germline loops: CDR1 SGHNT, CDR2 YYREEE (reference sequence). The CDR3 totals 13 residues. The CDR3 coding sequence is TGTGTCAGCAGCTTGAGGGGGCAAGAGACCCAGTACTCC. Amino acid sequence: CVSSLRGQETQYS.

About this clonotype: The conserved phenylalanine or tryptophan is not found at the CDR3 terminus, so this likely reflects a read error. The J gene is TRBJ1-2, the V gene TRBV29-1, with 7 bases identical to TRBD1. The germline V gene has CDR1 SQVTM and CDR2 ANQGSEA. This CDR3 comprises 15 residues. This chain's CDR3 is CSVAAGTDLNYGYTL. In DNA form, the CDR3 reads TGCAGTGTTGCTGCCGGGACAGACCTTAACTATGGCTACACCTTA.

On this clonotype: This CDR3 is missing its conserved last phenylalanine or tryptophan, likely due to a read error. This chain uses TRBV6-1 with TRBJ2-3; 7 bases line up with TRBD1. The J segment lost 2 bases and the V segment lost 5 bases, leaving 7 bases of the junction unmatched. CDR1 and CDR2 (germline): MNHNS, SASEGT. The CDR3 runs to 15 residues. For the CDR3, the DNA is TGTGCCAGCAGTATCCGGACAGGCCACACAGATACGCAGTATTCT. The encoded protein is CASSIRTGHTDTQYS.

A remark on this clonotype: The conserved final phenylalanine or tryptophan is absent from the CDR3, which likely points to a read error. The V call is TRBV5-1, the J call TRBJ2-3, with no clear D. The CDR3 totals 13 residues. V was pared by 2 bases and J by 2 bases, with 6 bases between. Germline V gene lookup returns CDR1 SGHRS and CDR2 YFSETQ. The CDR3 loop reads CASSFFTTDTQYS. As DNA, the CDR3 is TGCGCCAGCAGCTTCTTTACCACAGATACGCAGTATTCT.

V gene TRBV29-1 combines with J gene TRBJ2-7; 8 bases line up with TRBD2. Looked up from germline, CDR1 is SQVTM and CDR2 is ANQGSEA. The V and J ends lost 5 bases and 7 bases, in that order; junction bases with no gene match: 4. The CDR3 consists of 11 residues. The CDR3: CSVLREDEQYF. CDR3 coding DNA: TGCAGCGTTCTGCGGGAGGATGAGCAGTACTTC.